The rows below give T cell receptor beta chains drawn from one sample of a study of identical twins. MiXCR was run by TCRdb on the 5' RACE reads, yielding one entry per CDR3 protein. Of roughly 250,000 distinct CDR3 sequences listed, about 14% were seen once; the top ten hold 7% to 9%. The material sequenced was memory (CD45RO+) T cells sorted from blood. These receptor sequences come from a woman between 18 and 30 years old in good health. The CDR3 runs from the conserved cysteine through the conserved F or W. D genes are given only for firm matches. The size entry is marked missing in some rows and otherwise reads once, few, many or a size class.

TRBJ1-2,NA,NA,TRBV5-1,CASSFSGEIHGYTF,TGCGCCAGCAGCTTTTCAGGGGAGATACATGGCTACACCTTC
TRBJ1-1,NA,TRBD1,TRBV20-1,CSALQGQLNTEAFF,TGCAGTGCCCTCCAGGGACAGTTGAACACTGAAGCTTTCTTT
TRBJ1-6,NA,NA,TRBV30,CACSTRRRLHF,TGTGCCTGCAGCACACGGAGGCGCCTCCACTTT
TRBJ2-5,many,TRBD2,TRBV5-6,CASSGTTQETQYF,TGTGCCAGCAGCGGGACTACCCAAGAGACCCAGTACTTC
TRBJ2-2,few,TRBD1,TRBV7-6,CASSLGQGELVGELFF,TGTGCCAGCAGCCTCGGACAGGGGGAACTAGTCGGGGAGCTGTTTTTT
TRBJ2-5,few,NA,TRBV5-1,CASSLDAGGETQYF,TGCGCCAGCAGCTTGGATGCCGGGGGAGAGACCCAGTACTTC
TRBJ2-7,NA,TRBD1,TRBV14,CASRQTGQGARYEQYF,TGTGCCAGCAGGCAGACCGGACAGGGGGCGCGATACGAGCAGTACTTC
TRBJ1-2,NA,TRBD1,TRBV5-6,CASSPGRQGNNYGYTF,TGTGCCAGCAGCCCGGGGCGACAGGGGAATAACTATGGCTACACCTTC
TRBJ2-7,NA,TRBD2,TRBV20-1,CSASLAVSSYEQYF,TGCAGTGCATCTCTAGCGGTTAGCTCCTACGAGCAGTACTTC
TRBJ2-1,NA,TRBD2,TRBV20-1,CSVGRPGLAFNEQFF,TGCAGTGTCGGTAGGCCCGGACTAGCGTTCAATGAGCAGTTCTTC
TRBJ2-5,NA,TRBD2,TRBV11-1,CASSLDRGGLAGSETQYF,TGTGCCAGCAGCTTAGACAGGGGGGGACTAGCGGGATCGGAGACCCAGTACTTC
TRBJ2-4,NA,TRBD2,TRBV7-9,CASSLAGTSGGINIQYF,TGTGCCAGCAGCTTAGCCGGGACTAGCGGGGGGATTAACATTCAGTACTTC
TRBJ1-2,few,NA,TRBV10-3,CAISEKGEISGYTF,TGTGCCATCAGTGAGAAGGGGGAGATAAGTGGCTACACCTTC
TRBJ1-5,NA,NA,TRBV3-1,CASSVTLNQPQHF,TGTGCCAGCAGCGTTACCCTCAATCAGCCCCAGCATTTT
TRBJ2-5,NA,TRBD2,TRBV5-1,CASSRGGTGETQYF,TGCGCCAGCAGCCGGGGGGGAACCGGAGAGACCCAGTACTTC
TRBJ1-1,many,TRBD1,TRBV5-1,CASSLVGPPRQGIKRTEAFF,TGCGCCAGCAGCTTGGTCGGACCGCCCCGACAGGGGATAAAAAGGACTGAAGCTTTCTTT
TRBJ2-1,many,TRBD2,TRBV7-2,CASSFTPSSGVYNEQFF,TGTGCCAGCAGCTTTACTCCCTCTAGCGGGGTTTACAATGAGCAGTTCTTC
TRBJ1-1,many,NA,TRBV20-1,CSAYDTRRSTWNTEAFF,TGCAGTGCTTATGACACAAGGAGGTCCACATGGAACACTGAAGCTTTCTTT
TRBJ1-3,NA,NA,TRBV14,CASSPSLGNTIYF,TGTGCCAGCAGCCCCTCTCTTGGAAACACCATATATTTT
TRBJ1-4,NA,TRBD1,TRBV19,CASRGDRGNEKLFF,TGTGCCAGTAGAGGCGACAGGGGGAATGAAAAACTGTTTTTT
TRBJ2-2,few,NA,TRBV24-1,CATSSHNTGELFF,TGTGCCACCAGTTCCCATAACACCGGGGAGCTGTTTTTT
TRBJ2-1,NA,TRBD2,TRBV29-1,CSVGGASGKSSYNEQFF,TGCAGCGTCGGGGGGGCTAGCGGGAAGAGCTCCTACAATGAGCAGTTCTTC
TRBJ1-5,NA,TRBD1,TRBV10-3,CATNSGGNSNQPQHF,TGTGCCACGAACTCAGGGGGTAATAGCAATCAGCCCCAGCATTTT
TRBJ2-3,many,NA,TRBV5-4,CASRIGSEATQYF,TGTGCCAGCAGGATAGGGAGCGAAGCTACGCAGTATTTT
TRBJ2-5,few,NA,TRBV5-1,CASSLVQSQETQYF,TGCGCCAGCAGCTTGGTACAGAGCCAAGAGACCCAGTACTTC
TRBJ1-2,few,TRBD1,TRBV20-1,CSARSRGQGPYGYTF,TGCAGTGCTAGATCTAGGGGACAGGGCCCCTATGGCTACACCTTC